These 31 T cell receptor beta chains came from one sample sequenced in a study of blood T cell repertoires in COVID-19. Produced via immunoSEQ multiplex PCR; TCRdb's table is partial and in-frame only. The profile shows about 110,000 clones, about 89% of them singletons. The sequencing input was peripheral blood. The receptors originated from a woman in her twenties or thirties with acute or convalescent COVID-19.

This clone was observed a few times. This chain links TRBV20-1 with TRBJ1-6; perhaps TRBD1 as D (6 bases). Germline V lookup: CDR1 DFQATT, CDR2 SNEGSKA (reference sequence). This CDR3 region has 11 residues. V lost 5 bases to trimming and J lost 10 bases, with 9 bases between them. DNA for the CDR3: TGCAGTGCTGAACAGGGCTCACCCCTCCACTTT. It is translated as CSAEQGSPLHF.

The V call is TRBV24-1, the J call TRBJ1-1; possible D gene TRBD1, 6 bases. V dropped 2 bases and J dropped 8 bases, with 8 bases sitting between them. The CDR3 has 12 amino acids. In germline, CDR1 is KGHDR, CDR2 SFDVKD. CDR3 protein: CATSDWGTEAFF. In DNA form, the CDR3 reads TGTGCCACCAGTGATTGGGGGACAGAAGCTTTCTTT.

The V call is TRBV7-2, the J call TRBJ1-5; D unclear. The germline V gene has CDR1 SGHTA and CDR2 FQGNSA. The CDR3 length is 12 residues. V lost 4 bases and J lost 10, with 11 bases in between. The CDR3 DNA is TGTGCCAGCAGCTCAACCACGCTACCCCAGCATTTT. It specifies CASSSTTLPQHF.

This chain uses TRBV4-1 with TRBJ2-1; 7 bases agree with TRBD2. The CDR3 runs to 19 residues. With 0 bases clipped from V and 9 bases from J, the junction kept 20 bases outside the gene matches. Per germline, CDR1 MGHRA and CDR2 YSYEKL. CDR3 nucleotides: TGCGCCAGCAGCCAAGAGGGACTACTGGGGGTCTCCCCGCTAGGTGAGCAGTTCTTC. This gives the protein CASSQEGLLGVSPLGEQFF.

This chain connects TRBV15 to TRBJ2-2; possible D gene TRBD2, 5 bases. With 0 bases removed from V and 4 bases from J, the gap between germline ends came to 9 bases. Germline V gene data show CDR1 as LNHNV and CDR2 as YYDKDF (reference sequence). The CDR3 extends over 15 amino acids. The CDR3 nucleotides are TGTGCCACCAGCAGAGAGACTATCGGCACCGGGGAGCTGTTTTTT. It yields the protein CATSRETIGTGELFF.

The chain links TRBV21-1 to TRBJ1-2. TRBV21-1 represents a pseudogene. The CDR3 totals 14 residues. CDR3 loop: CASSKVESSYGYTF. Here the CDR3 DNA reads TGTGCCAGCAGCAAAGTGGAGTCCTCTTATGGCTACACCTTC.

The chain carries TRBV7-6 and TRBJ1-1; D gene unclear. CDR3 size: 18 residues. Germline CDR1 is SGHVS and CDR2 is FNYEAQ. Trimming stripped 2 bases from V and 1 base from J, with 20 bases between. For the CDR3, the DNA is TGTGCCAGCAGCTTAAGCGGGAGAGGACCGTGGCGGAACACTGAAGCTTTCTTT. This gives the protein CASSLSGRGPWRNTEAFF.

The chain links TRBV6-1 to TRBJ1-4; tentatively, D is TRBD1 (6 bases). Germline V gives CDR1 MNHNS, CDR2 SASEGT. The V gene lost 2 bases and the J gene lost 0 bases, with 10 bases spanning the gap. The CDR3 extends over 16 amino acids. DNA for the CDR3: TGTGCCAGCAGTGAAATTCCAGGGGCAACTAATGAAAAACTGTTTTTT. This encodes CASSEIPGATNEKLFF.

This clone appeared once. The CDR3 region has the DNA TGTGCCAGCTCACCATATCAGGGACAGGGAAGTAATGGCTACACCTTC. The encoded protein is CASSPYQGQGSNGYTF. V is TRBV18 and J is TRBJ1-2, with 9 bases fitting TRBD1. The V segment lost 2 bases and the J segment 6 bases; nucleotides outside the gene matches: 10. Germline CDR1 KGHSH, CDR2 LQKENI. The CDR3 is 16 amino acids.

This clone was seen a single time. The gene calls are TRBV19 and TRBJ1-3, with D maybe TRBD1 (5 bases). Trimming removed 2 bases from V and 3 bases from J, with 11 bases in between. The CDR3 has 15 residues. Per the germline V gene, CDR1 is LNHDA and CDR2 is SQIVND (reference sequence). CDR3 in DNA: TGTGCCAGTAGTATAAGCACAGGCCGTGGAAACACCATATATTTT. The encoded protein is CASSISTGRGNTIYF. The full variable domain, rest sourced from reference TRBV19 and TRBJ1-3, is DGGITQSPKYLFRKEGQNVTLSCEQNLNHDAMYWYRQDPGQGLRLIYYSQIVNDFQKGDIAEGYSVSREKKESFPLTVTSAQKNPTAFYLCASSISTGRGNTIYFGEGSWLTVV.

The chain has TRBV12-3 or TRBV12-4 and TRBJ1-2; D gene uncertain. This CDR3 has 12 residues. The ends were cut back, 4 bases at V and 2 bases at J, with 5 bases in the middle. CDR3: CASSSENYGYTF. The CDR3 coding sequence is TGTGCCAGCAGTTCAGAAAACTATGGCTACACCTTC.

The V and J genes are TRBV4-1 and TRBJ1-2, with 7 nucleotides matching TRBD1. This CDR3 contains 16 residues. J gave up 5 bases and V 4 bases, and 13 bases lay outside the gene matches. In germline, CDR1 is MGHRA, CDR2 YSYEKL. CDR3 loop: CASSPDTGEKEYGYTF. Written as DNA, the CDR3 is TGCGCCAGCAGCCCGGACACAGGGGAGAAGGAATATGGCTACACCTTC.

The chain recombines TRBV28 with TRBJ1-2, with TRBD1 matching over 10 bases. From germline, CDR1 is MDHEN and CDR2 SYDVKM. CDR3 length: 18 amino acids. V was clipped by 6 bases and J by 5 bases; unmatched bases: 18. The CDR3 DNA is TGTGCCAGCAGCCCTCCCCGGGACAGGGGAGCGTTTTGGTATGGCTACACCTTC. Protein: CASSPPRDRGAFWYGYTF.

J is TRBJ2-2 and V is TRBV4-3; D is possibly TRBD2 (5 bases). Deletions cut 1 base from V and 3 bases from J, with 15 bases between. The CDR3 is 17 amino acids. Germline V gene data show CDR1 as LGHNA and CDR2 as YSLEER. The CDR3 DNA is TGCGCCAGCAGCCAAGTGAGAGGGTCTCGGGACACCGGGGAGCTGTTTTTT. It specifies CASSQVRGSRDTGELFF.

This chain links TRBV14 with TRBJ2-7; D uncertain. Trimming pared 1 base from V and 9 bases from J, leaving 13 bases between. The CDR3 runs to 13 residues. Looked up from germline, CDR1 is SGHDN and CDR2 is FVKESK. The CDR3 DNA is TGTGCCAGCAGCCAAGGGGCCCTGGGCGCGCAGTACTTC. This codes for CASSQGALGAQYF.

The J gene is TRBJ1-5, the V gene TRBV2, with TRBD1 as a possible D gene (5 bases). V lost 5 bases to trimming and J lost 7 bases, with 9 bases between them. The V gene's germline CDR1 is SNHLY and CDR2 FYNNEI. The CDR3 runs to 12 residues. CDR3 in DNA: TGTGCCAGCAGTTTACAGGAACAGCCCCAGCATTTT. Protein: CASSLQEQPQHF.

This chain connects TRBV6-5 to TRBJ2-5; TRBD1 matches 8 bases. Germline V CDR1 and CDR2: MNHEY, SVGAGI. Losses at the gene ends were 11 bases for V and 5 bases for J; bases not matched to a gene: 16. CDR3 length equals 15 residues. Here the CDR3 reads CASPSRAGGIETQYF. CDR3 in DNA: TGTGCCTCTCCGAGTCGGGCAGGGGGCATTGAGACCCAGTACTTC.

V gene TRBV7-6 combines with J gene TRBJ1-2; maybe TRBD1 (6 bases). This CDR3 is built from 16 residues. Between the trimmed V and J ends, which lost 5 bases and 6 bases, there was a span of 22 bases. Per germline, CDR1 SGHVS and CDR2 FNYEAQ. CDR3 DNA sequence: TGTGCCAGCAGCGGGCCTAACAGGGATGGTAAGGATGGCTACACCTTC. Its protein is CASSGPNRDGKDGYTF.

The gene calls are TRBV12-5 and TRBJ2-1; the match to TRBD2 covers 7 bases. The CDR3 runs 13 residues. J gave up 10 bases and V 7 bases, and 10 bases lay outside the gene matches. Looked up from germline, CDR1 is LGHNT and CDR2 is FRNRAP. CDR3 in DNA: TGTGCTAGTGAGGGTTCCGGGAGGAAAGAGCAGTTCTTC. It encodes CASEGSGRKEQFF.

This clone has only one observation. CDR3 nucleotide sequence: TGTGCCAGCAGTTTAGCAGGGGACACCAACCCTGAAGCTTTCTTT. Amino acids: CASSLAGDTNPEAFF. The chain employs TRBV27 and TRBJ1-1; possible D gene TRBD1, 6 bases. CDR1 MNHEY and CDR2 SMNVEV come from the germline V gene (reference sequence). The CDR3 runs to 15 residues. V was clipped by 2 bases and J by 6 bases, with 16 bases between them.

The chain carries TRBV6-1 and TRBJ1-3; 7 positions match TRBD1. The CDR3 runs to 16 residues. The germline V gene has CDR1 MNHNS and CDR2 SASEGT. V dropped 4 bases and J dropped 2; count of bases not matched to a gene: 8. The CDR3 protein is CASSGETGTAGNTIYF. The DNA of the CDR3 is TGTGCCAGCAGTGGGGAGACAGGGACGGCTGGAAACACCATATATTTT.

The rearrangement joins TRBV9 to TRBJ2-7; 12 bases agree with TRBD2. J lost 2 bases, V lost 3 bases, and 3 bases had no gene match. CDR1 and CDR2 from the germline V gene are SGDLS and YYNGEE. The CDR3 extends over 15 amino acids. The CDR3 DNA sequence: TGTGCCAGCAGCGGCGGACTAGCGGGAACCTACGAGCAGTACTTC. Translated, it gives CASSGGLAGTYEQYF.

Only one count was recorded for this clone. The chain combines TRBV12-5 with TRBJ1-2; no clear D gene. The V end lost 1 base, the J end lost 4 bases, and 19 bases lay between the germline ends. The germline V gene has CDR1 LGHNT and CDR2 FRNRAP. The CDR3 consists of 17 residues. The CDR3 DNA reads as TGTGCTAGTGGTTTGGCCTCCTGGACGGAGGAGTTCTATGGCTACACCTTC. It is translated as CASGLASWTEEFYGYTF.

This clone was picked up one time. DNA for the CDR3: TGTGCCAGCACCTCGGGGAGCGGCTCCTACGAGCAGTACTTC. Its protein product is CASTSGSGSYEQYF. This chain links TRBV28 with TRBJ2-7; tentatively, D is TRBD2 (5 bases). Germline-derived CDR1 and CDR2 are MDHEN and SYDVKM. Trimming took 7 bases from V and 0 from J, leaving 13 bases between them. This CDR3 has 14 amino acids.

The chain is built from TRBV4-3 and TRBJ1-5; tentatively, D is TRBD1 (5 bases). There are 15 residues in the CDR3. Germline assignment: CDR1 LGHNA and CDR2 YSLEER. Trimming cost V 0 bases and J 7 bases, with 13 bases left between them. The CDR3 DNA reads as TGCGCCAGCAGCCAAGATCTAAGGGGAAGCCAGCCCCAGCATTTT. Protein sequence: CASSQDLRGSQPQHF.

This chain links TRBV25-1 with TRBJ2-5; 10 nucleotides match TRBD1. The length of the CDR3 is 15 residues. With 0 bases clipped from V and 4 bases from J, the junction kept 2 bases outside the gene matches. From germline, CDR1 is MGHDK and CDR2 SYGVNS. CDR3 DNA: TGTGCCAGCAGTGAATATGACAGGGGGCGAGAGACCCAGTACTTC. Translation: CASSEYDRGRETQYF. Full variable domain (outside the CDR3, taken from reference TRBV25-1 and TRBJ2-5): EADIYQTPRYLVIGTGKKITLECSQTMGHDKMYWYQQDPGMELHLIHYSYGVNSTEKGDLSSESTVSRIRTEHFPLTLESARPSHTSQYLCASSEYDRGRETQYFGPGTRLLVL.

The CDR3 spells CASSDRGGTDTQYF. The CDR3 DNA reads as TGTGCCAGCAGTGACCGGGGAGGCACAGATACGCAGTATTTT. The rearrangement joins TRBV6-4 to TRBJ2-3, with D perhaps matching TRBD2 (5 bases). This CDR3 has 14 amino acids. The V gene lost 2 bases and the J gene lost 1 base, with 7 bases spanning the gap. Germline loops: CDR1 MRHNA, CDR2 SNTAGT.

The chain carries TRBV7-2 and TRBJ2-5; 9 bases map to TRBD2. The CDR3 totals 15 residues. The junction had 6 bases not matched to a gene; V was cut back by 6 bases and J by 1 base. Germline CDR1 reads SGHTA; CDR2 reads FQGNSA. The CDR3 nucleotides are TGTGCCAGCAGTAAGAGGCGGGGGGGCCAAGAGACCCAGTACTTC. Protein product: CASSKRRGGQETQYF.

This chain connects TRBV4-3 to TRBJ2-7, with D possibly TRBD1 on 5 matching bases. Trimming took off 1 base at V and 6 bases at J, with 16 bases between the two ends. CDR1 and CDR2 (germline): LGHNA, YSLEER. This CDR3 comprises 15 residues. The CDR3: CASSQVYSGHIEQYF. Written as DNA, the CDR3 is TGCGCCAGCAGCCAAGTTTATAGTGGACATATCGAGCAGTACTTC.

The V and J genes are TRBV6-2 or TRBV6-3 and TRBJ2-2; tentatively, D is TRBD1 (6 bases). Between the trimmed V and J ends, which lost 2 bases and 3 bases, there was a span of 19 bases. The germline CDR1 and CDR2 sequences are MNHEY and SVGEGT. This CDR3 spans 18 amino acids. The CDR3 loop reads CASSYMGFQGRHTGELFF. The CDR3 nucleotides read TGTGCCAGCAGTTACATGGGTTTCCAGGGGCGGCACACCGGGGAGCTGTTTTTT.

The rearrangement joins TRBV5-1 to TRBJ1-5; possible D gene TRBD1, 5 bases. V was clipped by 7 bases and J by 6 bases, with 20 bases between them. The CDR3 covers 15 residues. The germline V gene has CDR1 SGHRS and CDR2 YFSETQ. The CDR3 DNA reads as TGCGCCAGCCAAGAAGTACCGGGGGACGGTCAGCCCCAGCATTTT. It translates to CASQEVPGDGQPQHF.